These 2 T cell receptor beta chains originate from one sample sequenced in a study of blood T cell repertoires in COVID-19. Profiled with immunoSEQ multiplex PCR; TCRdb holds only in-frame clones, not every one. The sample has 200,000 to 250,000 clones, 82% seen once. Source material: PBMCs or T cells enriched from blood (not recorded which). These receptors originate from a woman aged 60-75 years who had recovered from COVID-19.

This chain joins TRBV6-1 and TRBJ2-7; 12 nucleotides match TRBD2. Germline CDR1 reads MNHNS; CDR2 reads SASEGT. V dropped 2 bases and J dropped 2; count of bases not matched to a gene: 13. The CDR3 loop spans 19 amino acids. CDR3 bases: TGTGCCAGCAGTGAAAAAACAGGTCCGCTAGCGGGGGGGACCTACGAGCAGTACTTC. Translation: CASSEKTGPLAGGTYEQYF.

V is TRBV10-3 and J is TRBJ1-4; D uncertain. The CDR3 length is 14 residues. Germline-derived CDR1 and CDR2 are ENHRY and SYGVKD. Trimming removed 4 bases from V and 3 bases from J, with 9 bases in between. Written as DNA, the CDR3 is TGTGCCATCAGTGGCGGTCAGCCTAATGAAAAACTGTTTTTT. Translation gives CAISGGQPNEKLFF.